Presented here are 25 T cell receptor beta chains from one specimen sequenced in a study of T cell responses to AZD1222 COVID-19 vaccine. Libraries were prepared by immunoSEQ multiplex PCR; TCRdb keeps only in-frame clonotypes and omits some of them. The data show 60,000 to 75,000 clones, with 70% to 90% seen just once and around 5.2% held by the top ten. Sample: peripheral blood, taken on day 0 of AZD1222 vaccination. These receptors originate from an adult in good health.

This clone was picked up one time. The genes are TRBV27 and TRBJ1-5; TRBD1 aligns across 10 bases. Germline CDR1 and CDR2: MNHEY and SMNVEV (reference sequence). The CDR3 sequence is 15 residues long. V was clipped by 5 bases and J by 6 bases; unmatched bases: 7. CDR3 region: CASSPRTGGVQPQHF. In DNA form, the CDR3 reads TGTGCCAGCAGTCCCAGGACAGGGGGTGTTCAGCCCCAGCATTTT.

The V call is TRBV4-1, the J call TRBJ2-7, with 9 bases lining up with TRBD1. Germline V gene sequence: CDR1 MGHRA, CDR2 YSYEKL. The V segment lost 6 bases and the J segment 3 bases; nucleotides outside the gene matches: 9. The CDR3 consists of 15 residues. In nucleotides, the CDR3 is TGCGCCAGCAGTCCGACGGGGACAGGGAACTACGAGCAGTACTTC. Translation: CASSPTGTGNYEQYF.

The chain employs TRBV7-9 and TRBJ1-5; 7 bases fit TRBD1. Germline-derived CDR1 and CDR2 are SEHNR and FQNEAQ (reference sequence). There are 14 residues in the CDR3. V lost 5 bases, J lost 6 bases, and 7 bases stayed unmatched. For the CDR3, the DNA is TGTGCCAGCAGCCAAACAGGGGAACGTCAGCCCCAGCATTTT. It translates to CASSQTGERQPQHF. Based on the CDR3 plus reference TRBV7-9 and TRBJ1-5, the full variable domain is DTGVSQNPRHKITKRGQNVTFRCDPISEHNRLYWYRQTLGQGPEFLTYFQNEAQLEKSRLLSDRFSAERPKGSFSTLEIQRTEQGDSAMYLCASSQTGERQPQHFGDGTRLSIL.

V usage is TRBV11-2 and J usage is TRBJ2-4; TRBD1 or TRBD2 may be the D gene (5 bases each). V lost 1 base, J lost 8 bases, and 9 bases lay in between. The CDR3 runs to 13 residues. The germline V gene encodes CDR1 SGHAT and CDR2 FQNNGV. The CDR3 region is CASSLGLGDIQYF. The CDR3 nucleotides are TGTGCCAGCAGCTTAGGCCTGGGGGACATTCAGTACTTC.

This chain links TRBV2 with TRBJ1-3; D ambiguous. Germline assignment: CDR1 SNHLY and CDR2 FYNNEI. Trimming left V 4 bases short and J 0 bases short, with 7 bases between. This CDR3 comprises 14 residues. The CDR3 DNA is TGTGCCAGCAGTGGCGGGAGCTCTGGAAACACCATATATTTT. It yields the protein CASSGGSSGNTIYF.

CDR3 residues: CASSSSSTDTQYF. CDR3 nucleotide sequence: TGTGCCAGCAGCTCGTCTAGCACAGATACGCAGTATTTT. The rearrangement joins TRBV7-3 to TRBJ2-3; unclear D gene. The CDR3 totals 13 residues. The V end lost 4 bases, the J end lost 0 bases, and 5 bases lay between the germline ends. CDR1 SGHTA and CDR2 FQGTGA come from the germline V gene.

This chain links TRBV19 with TRBJ1-3; 9 positions agree with TRBD1. The CDR3 is 15 residues long. CDR1 LNHDA and CDR2 SQIVND come from the germline V gene (reference sequence). V lost 5 bases, J lost 3 bases, and 5 bases stayed unmatched. CDR3 in DNA: TGTGCCAGTAGTGCCTGGACAGGGGTTGGAAACACCATATATTTT. Translating it yields CASSAWTGVGNTIYF.

This chain joins TRBV7-9 and TRBJ2-1, with D hard to call. The CDR3 is made up of 14 amino acids. The V end was cut by 1 base, the J end by 4 bases, with 8 bases between. CDR1 is SEHNR and CDR2 is FQNEAQ in the germline V gene (reference sequence). CDR3 in amino acids: CASSLEGRYNEQFF. CDR3 sequence (DNA): TGTGCCAGCAGCTTAGAAGGACGGTACAATGAGCAGTTCTTC. The full variable domain, with the rest looked up from reference TRBV7-9 and TRBJ2-1, is DTGVSQNPRHKITKRGQNVTFRCDPISEHNRLYWYRQTLGQGPEFLTYFQNEAQLEKSRLLSDRFSAERPKGSFSTLEIQRTEQGDSAMYLCASSLEGRYNEQFFGPGTRLTVL.

This sequence joins TRBV20-1 and TRBJ1-1, with TRBD1 matching 8 bases. CDR1 is DFQATT and CDR2 is SNEGSKA in the germline V gene (reference sequence). Unmatched junction bases numbered 7, after V lost 3 bases and J lost 4 bases. The CDR3 consists of 14 residues. The DNA for the CDR3 is TGCAGTGCTAGTTCCCCTACAGGGGGCACTGAAGCTTTCTTT. Protein: CSASSPTGGTEAFF.

This sequence joins TRBV7-9 and TRBJ1-1; D is possibly TRBD1 (6 bases). CDR3 size: 17 residues. The V gene lost 6 bases and the J gene lost 0 bases, with 20 bases spanning the gap. Germline V gene lookup returns CDR1 SEHNR and CDR2 FQNEAQ (reference sequence). The CDR3 loop reads CASRQIPGQPMNTEAFF. The CDR3 coding sequence is TGTGCCAGCAGACAAATACCGGGACAACCCATGAACACTGAAGCTTTCTTT.

This chain links TRBV29-1 with TRBJ1-2; 10 bases agree with TRBD1. Germline V gives CDR1 SQVTM, CDR2 ANQGSEA. Trimming removed 6 bases from V and 6 bases from J; junction bases left unmatched: 4. The CDR3 is 12 residues long. The CDR3, as DNA: TGCAGCGTCGAGACAGGGGGCGATGGCTACACCTTC. Amino acid sequence: CSVETGGDGYTF.

This chain links TRBV6-6 with TRBJ1-1; 7 bases match TRBD1. Germline lookup yields CDR1 MNHNY and CDR2 SVGAGI (reference sequence). The V segment lost 5 bases and the J segment 7 bases; nucleotides outside the gene matches: 7. CDR3 size: 13 residues. The CDR3 loop reads CASSRDRVGEAFF. DNA of the CDR3: TGTGCCAGCAGTAGAGACAGGGTCGGTGAAGCTTTCTTT.

The rearrangement uses TRBV9 and TRBJ1-4, with D perhaps TRBD1 (5 bases). The germline V and J ends were trimmed by 4 bases and 1 base, with 17 bases remaining between them. CDR1 and CDR2 (germline): SGDLS, YYNGEE. The CDR3 spans 17 residues. The CDR3 coding sequence is TGTGCCAGCAGCTCAGCCGGGAGGGGTGGAACTAATGAAAAACTGTTTTTT. This codes for CASSSAGRGGTNEKLFF.

This rearrangement joins TRBV7-9 to TRBJ1-1; tentatively, D is TRBD1 (6 bases). CDR1 SEHNR and CDR2 FQNEAQ come from the germline V gene (reference sequence). This CDR3 contains 14 residues. With 3 bases removed from V and 4 bases from J, the gap between germline ends came to 12 bases. The CDR3 region has the DNA TGTGCCAGCAGCTTGCAGGGGAAGGGCACTGAAGCTTTCTTT. It is translated as CASSLQGKGTEAFF.

The chain is built from TRBV9 and TRBJ1-3; D unresolved. This CDR3 spans 14 amino acids. Trimming shortened V by 0 bases and J by 0 bases, and 4 bases separated the two germline ends. Looked up from germline, CDR1 is SGDLS and CDR2 is YYNGEE. Here the CDR3 DNA reads TGTGCCAGCAGCGTAGGACCCTCTGGAAACACCATATATTTT. This translates into CASSVGPSGNTIYF. The full variable domain, completed using reference TRBV9 and TRBJ1-3, is DSGVTQTPKHLITATGQRVTLRCSPRSGDLSVYWYQQSLDQGLQFLIQYYNGEERAKGNILERFSAQQFPDLHSELNLSSLELGDSALYFCASSVGPSGNTIYFGEGSWLTVV.

The V and J genes are TRBV18 and TRBJ1-4, with D possibly matching TRBD1 (5 bases). CDR1 and CDR2 (germline): KGHSH, LQKENI. CDR3 length equals 15 residues. V gave up 3 bases and J gave up 8 bases, with 16 bases separating them. CDR3: CASSPAGTLGEKLFF. In nucleotides, the CDR3 is TGTGCCAGCTCACCTGCCGGGACCCTGGGGGAAAAACTGTTTTTT.

This chain links TRBV5-1 with TRBJ1-4, with 7 positions matching TRBD1. In germline, CDR1 is SGHRS, CDR2 YFSETQ. The CDR3 extends over 15 amino acids. V trimming: 2 bases; J trimming: 7 bases; junction bases outside the gene matches: 8. The CDR3 region is CASSFVGTESEKLFF. CDR3 bases: TGCGCCAGCAGCTTCGTCGGGACAGAGAGTGAAAAACTGTTTTTT.

The chain is built from TRBV3-1 (or the pseudogene TRBV3-2) and TRBJ2-7; 9 bases are shared with TRBD1. The V and J ends lost 0 bases and 3 bases, in that order; junction bases with no gene match: 3. This CDR3 has 15 amino acids. Germline V gives CDR1 LGHDT, CDR2 YNNKEL (reference sequence). CDR3 bases: TGTGCCAGCAGCCAAGATGTGGACAGGGGCTACGAGCAGTACTTC. Its translation is CASSQDVDRGYEQYF.

The chain employs TRBV4-1 and TRBJ1-2, with D unresolved. From germline, CDR1 is MGHRA and CDR2 YSYEKL. Trimming cost V 1 base and J 4 bases, with 13 bases left between them. The length of the CDR3 is 15 residues. The CDR3 loop is CASSQGSGITYGYTF. The CDR3 DNA is TGCGCCAGCAGCCAAGGATCGGGTATCACCTATGGCTACACCTTC.

The chain couples TRBV18 to TRBJ2-6; a weak D match, TRBD2 (6 bases). The V and J ends lost 2 bases and 0 bases respectively, with 11 bases between them. This CDR3 has 17 residues. Per germline, CDR1 KGHSH and CDR2 LQKENI. The CDR3 loop reads CASSPLEGSSGANVLTF. CDR3 DNA sequence: TGTGCCAGCTCACCATTGGAGGGATCCTCTGGGGCCAACGTCCTGACTTTC.

This chain joins TRBV7-9 and TRBJ1-5; possibly TRBD1 for D (6 bases). The CDR3 has 15 amino acids. The V gene lost 5 bases and the J gene lost 4 bases, with 15 bases spanning the gap. Germline V gene sequence: CDR1 SEHNR, CDR2 FQNEAQ (reference sequence). CDR3 protein: CASSPEGGWNQPQHF. Written as DNA, the CDR3 is TGTGCCAGCAGCCCCGAAGGGGGATGGAATCAGCCCCAGCATTTT.

This chain connects TRBV4-1 to TRBJ2-7; 10 nucleotides line up with TRBD1. The CDR3 is 18 residues long. The V gene end was trimmed by 1 base and the J gene end by 2 bases; junction bases not matched to a gene: 11. Germline CDR1 reads MGHRA; CDR2 reads YSYEKL. The CDR3 bases are TGCGCCAGCAGCCAAGCCCCGGTGGGACAGGGGACCCCCTACGAGCAGTACTTC. This encodes CASSQAPVGQGTPYEQYF.

The J gene is TRBJ1-4, the V gene TRBV5-4, with TRBD1 as a possible D gene (5 bases). The CDR3 covers 14 residues. Between the trimmed V and J ends, which lost 3 bases and 5 bases, there was a span of 11 bases. The germline V gene has CDR1 SGHNT and CDR2 YYREEE (reference sequence). The CDR3 protein is CASSSGPENEKLFF. The CDR3 coding sequence is TGTGCCAGCAGCTCAGGGCCGGAGAATGAAAAACTGTTTTTT.

The CDR3 nucleotides read TGCGCCAGCAGCCAAGGAGTAGGGCAGATACGCAATCAGCCCCAGCATTTT. This sequence encodes CASSQGVGQIRNQPQHF. V usage is TRBV4-1 and J usage is TRBJ1-5, with D unclear. The CDR3 contains 17 residues. The ends were cut back, 1 base at V and 2 bases at J, with 15 bases in the middle. Per germline, CDR1 MGHRA and CDR2 YSYEKL.

The chain combines TRBV4-1 with TRBJ1-4; D is perhaps TRBD1 (5 bases). The germline V and J ends were trimmed by 6 bases and 3 bases, with 14 bases remaining between them. CDR3 size: 15 residues. Germline CDR1 is MGHRA and CDR2 is YSYEKL. The DNA of the CDR3 is TGCGCCAGCAGTTCACATGGGACGTCTAATGAAAAACTGTTTTTT. Translating gives CASSSHGTSNEKLFF.